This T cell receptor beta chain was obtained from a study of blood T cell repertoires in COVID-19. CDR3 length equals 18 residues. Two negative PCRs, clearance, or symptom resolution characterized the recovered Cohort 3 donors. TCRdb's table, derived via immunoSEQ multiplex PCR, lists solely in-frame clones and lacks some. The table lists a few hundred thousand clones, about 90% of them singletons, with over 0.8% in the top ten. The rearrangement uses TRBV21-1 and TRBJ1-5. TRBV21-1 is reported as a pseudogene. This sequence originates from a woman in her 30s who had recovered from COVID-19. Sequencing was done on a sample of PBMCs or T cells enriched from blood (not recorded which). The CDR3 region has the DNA TGTGCCAGCAGCAAAACCTGGATCGGCACGGGGTGCAATCAGCCCCAGCATTTT. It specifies CASSKTWIGTGCNQPQHF.